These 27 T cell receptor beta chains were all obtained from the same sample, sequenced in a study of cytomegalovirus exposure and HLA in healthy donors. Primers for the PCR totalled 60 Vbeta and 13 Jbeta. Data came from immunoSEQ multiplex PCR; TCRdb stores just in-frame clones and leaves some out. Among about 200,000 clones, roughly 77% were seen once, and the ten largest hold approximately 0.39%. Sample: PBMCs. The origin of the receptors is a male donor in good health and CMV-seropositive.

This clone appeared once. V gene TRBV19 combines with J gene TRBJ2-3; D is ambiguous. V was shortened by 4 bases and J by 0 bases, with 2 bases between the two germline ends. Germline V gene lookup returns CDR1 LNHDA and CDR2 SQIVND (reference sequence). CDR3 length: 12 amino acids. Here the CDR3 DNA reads TGTGCCAGTAGTACAAGCACAGATACGCAGTATTTT. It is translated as CASSTSTDTQYF. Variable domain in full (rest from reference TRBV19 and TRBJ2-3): DGGITQSPKYLFRKEGQNVTLSCEQNLNHDAMYWYRQDPGQGLRLIYYSQIVNDFQKGDIAEGYSVSREKKESFPLTVTSAQKNPTAFYLCASSTSTDTQYFGPGTRLTVL.

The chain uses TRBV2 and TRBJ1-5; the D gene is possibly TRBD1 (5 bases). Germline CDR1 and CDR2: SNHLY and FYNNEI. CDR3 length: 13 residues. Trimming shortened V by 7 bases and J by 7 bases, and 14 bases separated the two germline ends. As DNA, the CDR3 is TGTGCCAGCAATAAGGGGATAAGGCAGCCCCAGCATTTT. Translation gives CASNKGIRQPQHF. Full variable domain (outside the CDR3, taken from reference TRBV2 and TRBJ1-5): EPEVTQTPSHQVTQMGQEVILRCVPISNHLYFYWYRQILGQKVEFLVSFYNNEISEKSEIFDDQFSVERPDGSNFTLKIRSTKLEDSAMYFCASNKGIRQPQHFGDGTRLSIL.

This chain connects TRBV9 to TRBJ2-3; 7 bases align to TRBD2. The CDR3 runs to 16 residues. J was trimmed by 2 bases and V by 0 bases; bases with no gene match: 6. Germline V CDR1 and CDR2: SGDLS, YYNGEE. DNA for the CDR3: TGTGCCAGCAGCGTAGGCCGAGCGGGGTACACAGATACGCAGTATTTT. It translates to CASSVGRAGYTDTQYF.

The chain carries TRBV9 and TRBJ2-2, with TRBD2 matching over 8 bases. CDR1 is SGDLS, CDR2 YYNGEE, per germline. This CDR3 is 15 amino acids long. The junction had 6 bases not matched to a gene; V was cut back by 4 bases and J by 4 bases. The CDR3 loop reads CASSLRGAPTGELFF. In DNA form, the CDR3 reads TGTGCCAGCAGCCTGCGGGGGGCGCCCACCGGGGAGCTGTTTTTT.

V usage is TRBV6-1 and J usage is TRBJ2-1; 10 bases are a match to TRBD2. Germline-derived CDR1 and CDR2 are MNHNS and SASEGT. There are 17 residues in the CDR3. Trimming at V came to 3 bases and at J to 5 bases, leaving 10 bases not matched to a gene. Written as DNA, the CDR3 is TGTGCCAGCAGTGATCAACCGGGACTAGCGCCTGACAATGAGCAGTTCTTC. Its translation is CASSDQPGLAPDNEQFF.

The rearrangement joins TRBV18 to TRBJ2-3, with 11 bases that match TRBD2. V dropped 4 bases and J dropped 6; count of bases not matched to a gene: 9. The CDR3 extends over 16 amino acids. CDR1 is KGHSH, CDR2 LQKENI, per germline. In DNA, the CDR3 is TGTGCCAGCTCACGTTTAGCGGGGGGGCTCCCCGATACGCAGTATTTT. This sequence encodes CASSRLAGGLPDTQYF.

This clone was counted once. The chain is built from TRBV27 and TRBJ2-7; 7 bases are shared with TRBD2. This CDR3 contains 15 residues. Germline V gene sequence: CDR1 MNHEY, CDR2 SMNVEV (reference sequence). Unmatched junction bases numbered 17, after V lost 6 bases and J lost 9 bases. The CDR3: CASSRSLAELTVQYF. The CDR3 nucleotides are TGTGCCAGCAGCCGTAGTCTAGCGGAACTTACGGTGCAGTACTTC.

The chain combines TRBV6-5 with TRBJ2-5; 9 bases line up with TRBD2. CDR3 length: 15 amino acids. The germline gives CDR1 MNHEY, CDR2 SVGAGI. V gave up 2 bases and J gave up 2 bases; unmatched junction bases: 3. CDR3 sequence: CASSYTAGGQETQYF. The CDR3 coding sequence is TGTGCCAGCAGTTACACGGCGGGGGGGCAAGAGACCCAGTACTTC.

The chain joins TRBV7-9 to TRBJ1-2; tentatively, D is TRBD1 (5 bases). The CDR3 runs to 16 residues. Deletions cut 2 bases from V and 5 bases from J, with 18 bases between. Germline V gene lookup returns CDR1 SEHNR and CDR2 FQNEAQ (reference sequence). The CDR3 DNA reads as TGTGCCAGCAGCTTACAGATACAGACCGGGGGATATGGCTACACCTTC. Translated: CASSLQIQTGGYGYTF.

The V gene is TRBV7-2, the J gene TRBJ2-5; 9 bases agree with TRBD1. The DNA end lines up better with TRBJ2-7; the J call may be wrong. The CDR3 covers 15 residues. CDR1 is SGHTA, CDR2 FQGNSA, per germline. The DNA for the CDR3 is TGTGCCAGCAGCCCCGGACAGGGGAGGTCCTACGAGCAGTACTTC. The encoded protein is CASSPGQGRSYEQYF.

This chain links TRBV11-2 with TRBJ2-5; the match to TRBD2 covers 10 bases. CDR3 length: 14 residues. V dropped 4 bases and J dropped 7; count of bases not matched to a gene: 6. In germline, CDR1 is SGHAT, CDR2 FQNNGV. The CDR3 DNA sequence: TGTGCCAGCAGCTCTGGGACTAGCGTGGGGACCCAGTACTTC. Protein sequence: CASSSGTSVGTQYF.

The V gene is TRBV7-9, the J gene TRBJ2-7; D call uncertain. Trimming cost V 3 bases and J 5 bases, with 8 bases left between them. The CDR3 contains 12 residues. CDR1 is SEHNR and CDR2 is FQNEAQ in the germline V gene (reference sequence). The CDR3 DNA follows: TGTGCCAGCAGCTTGGGCGAGAACGAGCAGTACTTC. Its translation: CASSLGENEQYF. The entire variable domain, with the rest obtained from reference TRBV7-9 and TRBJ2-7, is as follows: DTGVSQNPRHKITKRGQNVTFRCDPISEHNRLYWYRQTLGQGPEFLTYFQNEAQLEKSRLLSDRFSAERPKGSFSTLEIQRTEQGDSAMYLCASSLGENEQYFGPGTRLTVT.

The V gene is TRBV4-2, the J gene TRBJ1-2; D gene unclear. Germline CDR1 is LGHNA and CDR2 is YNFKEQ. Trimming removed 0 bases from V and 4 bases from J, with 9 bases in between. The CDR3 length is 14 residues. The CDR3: CASSQEGRTYGYTF. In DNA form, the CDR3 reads TGTGCCAGCAGCCAAGAGGGCAGAACCTATGGCTACACCTTC.

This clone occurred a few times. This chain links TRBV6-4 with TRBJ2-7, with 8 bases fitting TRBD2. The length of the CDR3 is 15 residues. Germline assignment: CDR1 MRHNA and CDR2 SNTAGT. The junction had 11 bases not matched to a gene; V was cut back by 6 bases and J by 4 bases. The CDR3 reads CASSRESGSLYEQYF. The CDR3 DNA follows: TGTGCCAGCAGCCGTGAGAGCGGGAGTTTGTACGAGCAGTACTTC.

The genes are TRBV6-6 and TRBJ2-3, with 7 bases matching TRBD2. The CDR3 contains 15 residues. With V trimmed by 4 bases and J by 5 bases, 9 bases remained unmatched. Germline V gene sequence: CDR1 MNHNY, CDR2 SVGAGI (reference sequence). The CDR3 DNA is TGTGCCAGCAGTTTTACCGCGGGGGACGGAGATACGCAGTATTTT. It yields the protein CASSFTAGDGDTQYF.

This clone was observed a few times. The CDR3 DNA sequence: TGTGCCAGCAGCTTGGACAGCCTGAACACTGAAGCTTTCTTT. Translated: CASSLDSLNTEAFF. The chain links TRBV5-6 to TRBJ1-1, with unresolved D. Germline CDR1 reads SGHDT; CDR2 reads YYEEEE. The germline V and J ends were trimmed by 0 bases and 0 bases, with 6 bases remaining between them. This CDR3 has 14 amino acids.

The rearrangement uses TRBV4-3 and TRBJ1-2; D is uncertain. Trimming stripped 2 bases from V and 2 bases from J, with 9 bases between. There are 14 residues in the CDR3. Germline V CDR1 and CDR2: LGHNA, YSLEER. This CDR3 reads CASSQQQVNYGYTF. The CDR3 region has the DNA TGCGCCAGCAGCCAACAGCAGGTGAACTATGGCTACACCTTC.

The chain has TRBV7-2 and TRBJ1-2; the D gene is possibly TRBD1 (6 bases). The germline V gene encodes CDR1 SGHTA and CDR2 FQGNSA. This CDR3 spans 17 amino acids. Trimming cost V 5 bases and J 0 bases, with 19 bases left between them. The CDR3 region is CASSPRGGAPANYGYTF. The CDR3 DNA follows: TGTGCCAGCAGCCCCCGTGGGGGGGCGCCAGCTAACTATGGCTACACCTTC.

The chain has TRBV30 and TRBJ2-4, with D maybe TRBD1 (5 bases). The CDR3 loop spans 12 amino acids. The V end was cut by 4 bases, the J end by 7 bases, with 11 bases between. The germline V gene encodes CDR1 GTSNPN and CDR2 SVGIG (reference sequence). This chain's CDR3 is CAWTGFGNIQYF. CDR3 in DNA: TGTGCCTGGACAGGGTTTGGGAACATTCAGTACTTC.

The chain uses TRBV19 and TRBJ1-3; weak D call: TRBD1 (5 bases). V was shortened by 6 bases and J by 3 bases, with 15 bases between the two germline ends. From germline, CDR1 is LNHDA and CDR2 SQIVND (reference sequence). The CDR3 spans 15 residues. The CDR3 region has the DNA TGTGCCAGTAGACCTACGCTGGACATTGGAAACACCATATATTTT. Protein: CASRPTLDIGNTIYF. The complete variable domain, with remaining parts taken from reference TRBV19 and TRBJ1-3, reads DGGITQSPKYLFRKEGQNVTLSCEQNLNHDAMYWYRQDPGQGLRLIYYSQIVNDFQKGDIAEGYSVSREKKESFPLTVTSAQKNPTAFYLCASRPTLDIGNTIYFGEGSWLTVV.

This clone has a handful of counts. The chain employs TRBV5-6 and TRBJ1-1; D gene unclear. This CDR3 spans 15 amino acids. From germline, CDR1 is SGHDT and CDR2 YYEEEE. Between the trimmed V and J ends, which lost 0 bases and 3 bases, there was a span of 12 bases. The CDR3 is CASSLGITGDTEAFF. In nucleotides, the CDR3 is TGTGCCAGCAGCTTGGGTATAACGGGTGACACTGAAGCTTTCTTT.

CDR3 bases: TGTGCCAGCAGTCCGGGACAGGGTTTCGCCATATATTTT. Protein: CASSPGQGFAIYF. The gene calls are TRBV6-6 and TRBJ1-3; 9 bases map to TRBD1. This CDR3 has 13 residues. V lost 5 bases, J lost 11 bases, and 7 bases stayed unmatched. The V gene's germline CDR1 is MNHNY and CDR2 SVGAGI (reference sequence).

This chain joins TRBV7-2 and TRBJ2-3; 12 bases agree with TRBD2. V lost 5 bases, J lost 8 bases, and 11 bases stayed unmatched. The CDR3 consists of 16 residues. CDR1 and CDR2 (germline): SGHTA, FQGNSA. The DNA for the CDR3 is TGTGCCAGCAGCCAAGGACTAGCGGGGTTCCTTATTACGCAGTATTTT. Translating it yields CASSQGLAGFLITQYF.

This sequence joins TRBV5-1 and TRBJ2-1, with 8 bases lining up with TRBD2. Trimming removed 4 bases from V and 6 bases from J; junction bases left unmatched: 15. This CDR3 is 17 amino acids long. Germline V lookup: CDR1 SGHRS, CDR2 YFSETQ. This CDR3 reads CASSPTYSSGRPNEQFF. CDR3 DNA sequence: TGCGCCAGCAGCCCCACATACTCTAGCGGGCGCCCCAATGAGCAGTTCTTC.

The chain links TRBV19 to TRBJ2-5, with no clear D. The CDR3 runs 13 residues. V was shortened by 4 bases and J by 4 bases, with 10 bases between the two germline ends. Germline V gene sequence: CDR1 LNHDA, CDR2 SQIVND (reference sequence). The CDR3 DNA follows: TGTGCCAGTAGTAGGGCGAACCTAGAGACCCAGTACTTC. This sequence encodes CASSRANLETQYF.

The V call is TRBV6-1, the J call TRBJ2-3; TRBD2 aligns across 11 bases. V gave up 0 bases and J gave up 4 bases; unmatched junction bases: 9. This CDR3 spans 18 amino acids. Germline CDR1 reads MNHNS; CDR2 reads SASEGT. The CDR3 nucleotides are TGTGCCAGCAGTGAAGCGCGGGTAGCGGGGGGGTTTCCAGATACGCAGTATTTT. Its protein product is CASSEARVAGGFPDTQYF.

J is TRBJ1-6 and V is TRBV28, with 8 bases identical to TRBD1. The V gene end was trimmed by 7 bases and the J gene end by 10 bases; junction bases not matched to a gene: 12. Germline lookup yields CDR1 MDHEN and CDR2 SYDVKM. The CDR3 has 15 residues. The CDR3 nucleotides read TGTGCCAGCATCTCAGGGGGCCAGGGTTGGTCACCCCTCCACTTT. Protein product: CASISGGQGWSPLHF.